The 2 T cell receptor beta chains in this list originate from one sample, sequenced in a study of cytomegalovirus exposure and HLA in healthy donors. The PCR contained 60 Vbeta and 13 Jbeta primers. The data were produced by immunoSEQ multiplex PCR, yet TCRdb's version contains in-frame clones alone and is incomplete. The sample has about 180,000 clones; 78% are singletons. Input material: PBMCs. These receptors all come from a woman in her forties or fifties in good health and CMV-seropositive.

The chain combines TRBV6-6 with TRBJ1-1, with TRBD1 identical over 8 bases. Germline assignment: CDR1 MNHNY and CDR2 SVGAGI (reference sequence). The CDR3 runs to 16 residues. The ends lost 5 bases at V and 0 bases at J; junction bases unmatched: 8. The CDR3 region is CASSPDRGEVNTEAFF. CDR3 DNA: TGTGCCAGCAGTCCCGACAGGGGCGAAGTGAACACTGAAGCTTTCTTT.

The rearrangement links TRBV7-9 to TRBJ1-3; 8 bases fit TRBD1. Trimming cost V 5 bases and J 4 bases; bases outside gene matches: 4. Germline V gene lookup returns CDR1 SEHNR and CDR2 FQNEAQ (reference sequence). The CDR3 is made up of 14 amino acids. The CDR3 region is CASSDRGTGNTIYF. The CDR3 region has the DNA TGTGCCAGCAGCGACAGGGGTACGGGAAACACCATATATTTT.